What follows are 10 T cell receptor beta chains derived from one specimen sequenced in a study of T cells in Graves' hyperthyroidism and ophthalmopathy (dated by TCRdb to the late 2010s). The library was obtained by multiplex PCR. Sequencer: Illumina HiSeq 2000. The TCR beta CDR3 regions were amplified from RNA transcripts. A first-round RT-PCR of the TCR CDR3 used the HTBI primer set with the Qiagen OneStep RT-PCR kit. TCRdb reanalyzed the raw reads on its own, using fastp at Q25 for trimming and MiXCR for clone calling, and kept in-frame beta chains. A single entry per CDR3 protein holds the most common genes and DNA from its merged rows. The sample includes hundreds of thousands of distinct CDR3 sequences, with roughly 15% observed a single time. Together, the top ten hold 3.5% to 4.5% of the sample. Sequences were obtained from blood. The receptors shown here come from a woman between 40 and 50 years old with Graves' ophthalmopathy.

This clonotype was picked up many times. V usage is TRBV10-3 and J usage is TRBJ2-7; 9 bases agree with TRBD1. The CDR3 runs to 16 residues. Germline V lookup: CDR1 ENHRY, CDR2 SYGVKD. After removal of 0 bases from V and 4 bases from J, the junction contained 7 bases not matched to a gene. The CDR3 protein is CAISESGRTGEYEQYF. CDR3 nucleotide sequence: TGTGCCATCAGTGAGTCCGGGAGGACAGGGGAGTACGAGCAGTACTTC.

Ten or more counts support this clonotype. This chain joins TRBV7-9 and TRBJ1-1, with D possibly being TRBD1 (5 bases). This CDR3 spans 14 amino acids. CDR1 is SEHNR, CDR2 FQNEAQ, per germline (reference sequence). V lost 1 base, J lost 4 bases, and 10 bases lay in between. As DNA, the CDR3 is TGTGCCAGCAGCTTAGAAATAGGGACCACTGAAGCTTTCTTT. This encodes CASSLEIGTTEAFF.

The CDR3 DNA reads TGTGCCAGTAGTCCATCTCTTGGCGCTGAAGCTTTCTTT. Protein product: CASSPSLGAEAFF. V is TRBV19 and J is TRBJ1-1; no definite D call. Germline-derived CDR1 and CDR2 are LNHDA and SQIVND (reference sequence). Trimming left V 5 bases short and J 6 bases short, with 13 bases between. The CDR3 covers 13 residues.

This clonotype has a handful of counts. The rearrangement uses TRBV24-1 and TRBJ1-5; a possible D gene is TRBD1 (6 bases). The CDR3 has 17 amino acids. The V end was cut by 3 bases, the J end by 0 bases, with 14 bases between. The V gene's germline CDR1 is KGHDR and CDR2 SFDVKD. The CDR3 coding sequence is TGTGCCACCAGTGATAGTACAGGGAAATATAGCAATCAGCCCCAGCATTTT. This translates into CATSDSTGKYSNQPQHF.

The table lists this clonotype with many counts. The chain links TRBV27 to TRBJ1-1; D is ambiguous. CDR3 length equals 11 residues. Germline lookup yields CDR1 MNHEY and CDR2 SMNVEV (reference sequence). V lost 4 bases to trimming and J lost 6 bases, with 6 bases between them. CDR3 protein: CASSSPAEAFF. The CDR3 DNA reads TGTGCCAGCAGTTCCCCGGCTGAAGCTTTCTTT.

This rearrangement joins TRBV7-2 to TRBJ2-7; D ambiguous. This CDR3 region has 15 residues. Trimming shortened V by 2 bases and J by 2 bases, and 13 bases separated the two germline ends. CDR1 is SGHTA, CDR2 FQGNSA, per germline. CDR3 in amino acids: CASSLMSQAAYEQYF. DNA for the CDR3: TGTGCCAGCAGCTTAATGAGTCAGGCAGCCTACGAGCAGTACTTC.

The rearrangement links TRBV6-2 or TRBV6-3 to TRBJ2-5; TRBD2 aligns across 11 bases. V trimming: 8 bases; J trimming: 4 bases; junction bases outside the gene matches: 6. CDR3 length equals 14 residues. From germline, CDR1 is MNHEY and CDR2 SVGEGT. The CDR3 loop is CASEELAGGETQYF. Here the CDR3 DNA reads TGTGCCAGCGAGGAGCTAGCGGGAGGAGAGACCCAGTACTTC.

This clonotype has ten or more counts. This may be a read error, as it is one base from a much larger clone. The chain joins TRBV12-3 or TRBV12-4 to TRBJ1-5; unclear D gene. This CDR3 comprises 15 residues. This CDR3 reads CASSLGLYSNRPQHF. CDR3 nucleotide sequence: TGTGCCAGCAGTTTAGGCCTATATAGCAATCGGCCCCAGCATTTT.

This chain uses TRBV11-2 with TRBJ2-7; D not resolved. Trimming took off 1 base at V and 5 bases at J, with 18 bases between the two ends. This CDR3 is 16 amino acids long. Germline lookup yields CDR1 SGHAT and CDR2 FQNNGV. The DNA for the CDR3 is TGTGCCAGCAGCTTAGTAGGGCTTAACCCCCCTGACGAGCAGTACTTC. This translates into CASSLVGLNPPDEQYF. Full variable domain (missing parts from reference TRBV11-2 and TRBJ2-7): EAGVAQSPRYKIIEKRQSVAFWCNPISGHATLYWYQQILGQGPKLLIQFQNNGVVDDSQLPKDRFSAERLKGVDSTLKIQPAKLEDSAVYLCASSLVGLNPPDEQYFGPGTRLTVT.

This clonotype was seen at least ten times. The chain couples TRBV28 to TRBJ1-6; 7 bases match TRBD1. V shed 7 bases, J shed 7 bases, and the junction held 10 bases outside the gene matches. Per germline, CDR1 MDHEN and CDR2 SYDVKM. The CDR3 is made up of 15 amino acids. In DNA form, the CDR3 reads TGTGCCAGCACTACACGGGGACAGTTAAATTCACCCCTCCACTTT. It is translated as CASTTRGQLNSPLHF.